Presented here are 17 T cell receptor beta chains from one specimen sequenced in a study of cytomegalovirus exposure and HLA in healthy donors. The PCR employed 60 Vbeta primers together with 13 Jbeta primers. Some clones are missing from TCRdb's copy, which holds only in-frame ones; the method was immunoSEQ multiplex PCR. Altogether about 85,000 clones are present, about 66% being singletons, with the ten largest covering roughly 2%. The sample comprised PBMCs. These receptors originate from a man aged 25-45 years in good health and CMV-seronegative.

The chain joins TRBV7-9 to TRBJ1-6; D might be TRBD1 (5 bases). Trimming shortened V by 7 bases and J by 9 bases, and 16 bases separated the two germline ends. The V gene's germline CDR1 is SEHNR and CDR2 FQNEAQ (reference sequence). This CDR3 is built from 14 residues. The CDR3, as DNA: TGTGCCAGCAACGGGGGAGCAGGTAGTTCACCCCTCCACTTT. This gives the protein CASNGGAGSSPLHF.

V gene TRBV30 combines with J gene TRBJ2-1; 10 bases agree with TRBD1. CDR1 is GTSNPN, CDR2 SVGIG, per germline (reference sequence). This CDR3 has 14 amino acids. V shed 5 bases and J 6 bases; nucleotides not matched to a gene: 7. The CDR3 DNA sequence: TGTGCCTGGTGCTTCGGGACAGGGGTCAATGAGCAGTTCTTC. This codes for CAWCFGTGVNEQFF.

This clone was detected only a few times. The CDR3 sequence is CASSLGPGEAFF. The DNA of the CDR3 is TGTGCCAGCAGTTTGGGGCCAGGTGAAGCTTTCTTT. V usage is TRBV28 and J usage is TRBJ1-1; D is perhaps TRBD1 (5 bases). Germline V lookup: CDR1 MDHEN, CDR2 SYDVKM. The length of the CDR3 is 12 residues. Trimming cost V 3 bases and J 7 bases, with 9 bases left between them.

The chain carries TRBV4-1 and TRBJ1-1, with D possibly being TRBD1 (6 bases). Trimming removed 1 base from V and 1 base from J, with 10 bases in between. Germline-derived CDR1 and CDR2 are MGHRA and YSYEKL. The CDR3 contains 15 residues. The CDR3: CASSQAQGANTEAFF. The DNA of the CDR3 is TGCGCCAGCAGCCAAGCACAGGGAGCGAACACTGAAGCTTTCTTT.

The chain uses TRBV5-6 and TRBJ1-2, with D hard to call. Germline V gene data show CDR1 as SGHDT and CDR2 as YYEEEE. V was pared by 1 base and J by 0 bases, with 10 bases between. The CDR3 is 15 residues long. This chain's CDR3 is CASSLSAVSNYGYTF. CDR3 bases: TGTGCCAGCAGCTTGTCCGCAGTCTCTAACTATGGCTACACCTTC.

This clone was seen a few times. V usage is TRBV25-1 and J usage is TRBJ2-7; no clear D gene. Per the germline V gene, CDR1 is MGHDK and CDR2 is SYGVNS. The CDR3 loop spans 10 amino acids. V lost 11 bases and J 3 bases, leaving 8 bases between the germline ends. The CDR3 nucleotides are TGTGCCGGCCGACTCTACGAGCAGTACTTC. This gives the protein CAGRLYEQYF.

This clone was recorded once. The V and J genes are TRBV30 and TRBJ1-2; weak D call: TRBD1 (5 bases). Trimming shortened V by 2 bases and J by 3 bases, and 10 bases separated the two germline ends. The V gene's germline CDR1 is GTSNPN and CDR2 SVGIG (reference sequence). This CDR3 is 13 amino acids long. In DNA, the CDR3 is TGTGCCTGGAGTCCGGGGGAGGACTATGGCTACACCTTC. Translation gives CAWSPGEDYGYTF.

The chain joins TRBV7-8 to TRBJ2-7; D remains unclear. V dropped 0 bases and J dropped 7 bases, with 10 bases sitting between them. The CDR3 contains 13 residues. CDR1 SGHVS and CDR2 FQNEAQ come from the germline V gene. CDR3: CASSLAWSAEQYF. As DNA, the CDR3 is TGTGCCAGCAGCTTAGCTTGGTCAGCGGAGCAGTACTTC.

The chain couples TRBV6-5 to TRBJ1-5; D ambiguous. Germline V gene lookup returns CDR1 MNHEY and CDR2 SVGAGI. The CDR3 loop spans 15 amino acids. Trimming cost V 5 bases and J 4 bases, with 15 bases left between them. The CDR3 DNA is TGTGCCAGCAGTGCCTCGGGGTCATGGAATCAGCCCCAGCATTTT. Translation gives CASSASGSWNQPQHF.

V is TRBV7-3 and J is TRBJ2-1; 10 bases fit TRBD2. Germline CDR1 and CDR2: SGHTA and FQGTGA. J gave up 8 bases and V 2 bases, and 9 bases lay outside the gene matches. The CDR3 is 16 amino acids. This CDR3 reads CASSLYPSGSKDEQFF. DNA of the CDR3: TGTGCCAGCAGCTTATACCCTAGCGGGAGTAAGGATGAGCAGTTCTTC. The variable domain in full, with the rest retrieved from reference TRBV7-3 and TRBJ2-1, is GAGVSQTPSNKVTEKGKYVELRCDPISGHTALYWYRQSLGQGPEFLIYFQGTGAADDSGLPNDRFFAVRPEGSVSTLKIQRTERGDSAVYLCASSLYPSGSKDEQFFGPGTRLTVL.

The V call is TRBV4-1, the J call TRBJ1-4; D not resolved. The CDR3 runs 13 residues. CDR1 MGHRA and CDR2 YSYEKL come from the germline V gene. Trimming removed 5 bases from V and 7 bases from J, with 11 bases in between. CDR3 sequence (DNA): TGCGCCAGCAGCATTCGGGTCAGTGAAAAACTGTTTTTT. It encodes CASSIRVSEKLFF.

This clone was found once. This sequence joins TRBV6-6 and TRBJ1-3, with D perhaps matching TRBD1 (5 bases). The CDR3 has 15 residues. V lost 6 bases and J lost 0, with 12 bases in between. Germline loops: CDR1 MNHNY, CDR2 SVGAGI (reference sequence). CDR3 nucleotides: TGTGCCAGCAGAAAGACAGCGAGCTCTGGAAACACCATATATTTT. Translation: CASRKTASSGNTIYF.

The chain combines TRBV6-4 with TRBJ1-6, with 11 positions matching TRBD1. The CDR3 has 15 amino acids. Germline-derived CDR1 and CDR2 are MRHNA and SNTAGT. Trimming took 3 bases from V and 6 from J; bases not matched to a gene: 1. The chain's CDR3 is CASSEDRGPNSPLHF. The DNA for the CDR3 is TGTGCCAGCAGTGAGGACAGGGGGCCTAATTCACCCCTCCACTTT.

This clone was counted a few times. This rearrangement joins TRBV7-2 to TRBJ1-2, with unresolved D. V was trimmed by 5 bases and J by 3 bases, leaving 16 bases between them. CDR3 length: 15 residues. The germline CDR1 and CDR2 sequences are SGHTA and FQGNSA. The CDR3 is CASSPEGSIDYGYTF. CDR3 DNA sequence: TGTGCCAGCAGCCCCGAAGGGAGCATTGACTATGGCTACACCTTC.

V and J are TRBV23-1 and TRBJ2-7; TRBD1 agrees at 8 bases. TRBV23-1 is assigned to the ORF class and has an uncertain function. CDR3 size: 15 residues. V lost 5 bases and J lost 3; bases outside the gene matches: 9. The DNA for the CDR3 is TGCGCCAGCAGTGCGGAGAGGACAGGGAACTACGAGCAGTACTTC. It translates to CASSAERTGNYEQYF.

The CDR3 bases are TGTGCCAGCAGATCTACTGCCCAGGCGCACTATGGCTACACCTTC. This translates into CASRSTAQAHYGYTF. The chain links TRBV5-8 to TRBJ1-2; D gene uncertain. This CDR3 spans 15 amino acids. Germline V gene data show CDR1 as SGHTS and CDR2 as YDEGEE. V shed 5 bases and J shed 3 bases, with 17 bases lying between them.

The V gene is TRBV2, the J gene TRBJ1-5, with D maybe TRBD1 (6 bases). The V and J ends lost 7 bases and 6 bases respectively, with 13 bases between them. The CDR3 covers 13 residues. From germline, CDR1 is SNHLY and CDR2 FYNNEI. CDR3: CASTGGSGQPQHF. The CDR3 nucleotides read TGTGCCAGCACGGGGGGCAGTGGTCAGCCCCAGCATTTT.